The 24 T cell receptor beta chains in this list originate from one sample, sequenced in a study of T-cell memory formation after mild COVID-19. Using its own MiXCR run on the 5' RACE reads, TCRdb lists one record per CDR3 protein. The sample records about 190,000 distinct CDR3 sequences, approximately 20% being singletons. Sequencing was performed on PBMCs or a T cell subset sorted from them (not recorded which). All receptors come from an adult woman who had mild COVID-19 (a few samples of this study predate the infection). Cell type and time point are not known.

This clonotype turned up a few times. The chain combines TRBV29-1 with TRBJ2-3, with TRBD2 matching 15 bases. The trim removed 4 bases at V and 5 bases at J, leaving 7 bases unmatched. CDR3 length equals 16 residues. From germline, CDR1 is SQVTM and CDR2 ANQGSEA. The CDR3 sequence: CSVVGGLAGGQDTQYF. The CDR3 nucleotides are TGCAGCGTTGTGGGCGGACTAGCGGGAGGGCAAGATACGCAGTATTTT.

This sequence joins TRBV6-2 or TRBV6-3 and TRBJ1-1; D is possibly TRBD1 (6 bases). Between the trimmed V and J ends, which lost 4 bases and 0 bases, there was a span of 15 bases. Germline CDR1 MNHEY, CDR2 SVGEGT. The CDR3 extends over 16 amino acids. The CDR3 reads CASSSPAGDMNTEAFF. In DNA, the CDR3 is TGTGCCAGCAGTTCACCGGCAGGGGACATGAACACTGAAGCTTTCTTT.

The CDR3 sequence: CASSGGGQGHNSPLHF. The CDR3 DNA reads TGTGCCAGCAGTGGTGGGGGACAGGGGCATAATTCACCCCTCCACTTT. This sequence joins TRBV2 and TRBJ1-6, with 10 bases fitting TRBD1. The CDR3 extends over 16 amino acids. The germline gives CDR1 SNHLY, CDR2 FYNNEI. V lost 4 bases and J lost 5; bases outside the gene matches: 5.

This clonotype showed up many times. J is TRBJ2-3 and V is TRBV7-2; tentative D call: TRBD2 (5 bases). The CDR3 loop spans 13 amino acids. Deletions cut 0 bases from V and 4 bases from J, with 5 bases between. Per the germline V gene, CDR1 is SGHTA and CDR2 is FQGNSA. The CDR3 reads CASSLARADTQYF. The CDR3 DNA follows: TGTGCCAGCAGCTTAGCGAGGGCAGATACGCAGTATTTT.

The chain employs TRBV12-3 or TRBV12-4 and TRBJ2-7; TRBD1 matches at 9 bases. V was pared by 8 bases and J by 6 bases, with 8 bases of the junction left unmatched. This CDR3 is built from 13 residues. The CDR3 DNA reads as TGTGCCAGCCGGGACAGGGCGGCTAGCGAGCAGTACTTC. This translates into CASRDRAASEQYF.

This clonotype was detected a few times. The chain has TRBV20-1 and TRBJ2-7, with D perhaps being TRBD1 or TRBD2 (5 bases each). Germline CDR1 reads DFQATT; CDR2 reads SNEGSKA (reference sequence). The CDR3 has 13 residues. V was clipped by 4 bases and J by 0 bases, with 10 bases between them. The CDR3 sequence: CSAIRGTSYEQYF. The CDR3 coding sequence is TGCAGTGCTATCCGTGGGACCTCCTACGAGCAGTACTTC.

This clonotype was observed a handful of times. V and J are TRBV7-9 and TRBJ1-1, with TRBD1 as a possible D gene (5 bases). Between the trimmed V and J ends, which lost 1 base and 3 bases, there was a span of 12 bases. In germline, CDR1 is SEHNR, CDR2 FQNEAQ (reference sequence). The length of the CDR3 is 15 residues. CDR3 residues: CASSLVAGPYTEAFF. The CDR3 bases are TGTGCCAGCAGCTTAGTGGCGGGACCCTACACTGAAGCTTTCTTT.

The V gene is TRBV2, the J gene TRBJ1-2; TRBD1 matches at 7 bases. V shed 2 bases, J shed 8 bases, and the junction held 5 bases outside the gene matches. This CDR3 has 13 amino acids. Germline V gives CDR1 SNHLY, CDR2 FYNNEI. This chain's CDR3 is CASSEPTGSGYTF. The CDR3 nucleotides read TGTGCCAGCAGTGAACCGACAGGGTCGGGCTACACCTTC.

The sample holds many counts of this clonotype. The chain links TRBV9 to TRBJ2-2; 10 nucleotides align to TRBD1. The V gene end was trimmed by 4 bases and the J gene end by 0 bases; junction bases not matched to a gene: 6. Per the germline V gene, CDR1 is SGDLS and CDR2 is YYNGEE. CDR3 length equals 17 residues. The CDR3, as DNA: TGTGCCAGCAGCCTTCTGGGACAGGGGACGAACACCGGGGAGCTGTTTTTT. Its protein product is CASSLLGQGTNTGELFF.

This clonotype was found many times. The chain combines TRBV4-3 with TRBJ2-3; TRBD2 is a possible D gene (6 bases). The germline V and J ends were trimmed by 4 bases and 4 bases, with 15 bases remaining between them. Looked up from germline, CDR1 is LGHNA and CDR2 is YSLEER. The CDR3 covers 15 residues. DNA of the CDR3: TGCGCCAGCAGCCTACAATCTAGCGACGCAGATACGCAGTATTTT. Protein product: CASSLQSSDADTQYF.

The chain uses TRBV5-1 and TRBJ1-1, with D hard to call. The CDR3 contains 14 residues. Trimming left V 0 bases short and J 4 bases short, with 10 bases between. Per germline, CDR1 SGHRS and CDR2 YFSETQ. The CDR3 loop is CASSLEGGSTEAFF. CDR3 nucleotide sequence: TGCGCCAGCAGCTTGGAAGGCGGGAGCACTGAAGCTTTCTTT.

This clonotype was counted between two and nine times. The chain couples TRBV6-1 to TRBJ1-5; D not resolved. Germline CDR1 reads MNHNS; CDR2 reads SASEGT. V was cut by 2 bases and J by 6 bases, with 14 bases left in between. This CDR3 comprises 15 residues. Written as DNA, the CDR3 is TGTGCCAGCAGTGAATTGAGGTCGTTGGGTCAGCCCCAGCATTTT. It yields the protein CASSELRSLGQPQHF.

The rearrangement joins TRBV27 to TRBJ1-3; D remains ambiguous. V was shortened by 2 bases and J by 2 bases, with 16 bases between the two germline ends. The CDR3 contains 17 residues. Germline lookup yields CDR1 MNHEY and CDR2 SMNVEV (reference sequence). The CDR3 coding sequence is TGTGCCAGCAGTTTAGCCCCGGGCCTAAGCGCTGGAAACACCATATATTTT. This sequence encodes CASSLAPGLSAGNTIYF.

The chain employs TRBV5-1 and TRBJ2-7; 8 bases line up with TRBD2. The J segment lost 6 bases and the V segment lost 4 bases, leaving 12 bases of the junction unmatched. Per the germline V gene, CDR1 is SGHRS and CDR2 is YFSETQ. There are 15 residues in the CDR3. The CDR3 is CASSTDGRAGPEQYF. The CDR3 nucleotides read TGCGCCAGCAGCACCGACGGGAGGGCGGGGCCCGAGCAGTACTTC.

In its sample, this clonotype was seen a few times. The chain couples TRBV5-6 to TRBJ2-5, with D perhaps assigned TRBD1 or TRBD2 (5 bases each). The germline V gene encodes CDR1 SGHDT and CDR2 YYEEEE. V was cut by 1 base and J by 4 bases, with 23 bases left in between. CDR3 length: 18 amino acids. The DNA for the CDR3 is TGTGCCAGCAGCTTGTCAGTGGGGGTACGCAGTGGGAGAGAGACCCAGTACTTC. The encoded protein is CASSLSVGVRSGRETQYF.

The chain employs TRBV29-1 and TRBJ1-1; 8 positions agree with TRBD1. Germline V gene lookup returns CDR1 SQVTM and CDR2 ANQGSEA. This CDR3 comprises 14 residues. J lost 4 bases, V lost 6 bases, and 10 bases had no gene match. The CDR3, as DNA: TGCAGCGTCCAGGAGACAGGGGTAATCACTGAAGCTTTCTTT. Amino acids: CSVQETGVITEAFF.

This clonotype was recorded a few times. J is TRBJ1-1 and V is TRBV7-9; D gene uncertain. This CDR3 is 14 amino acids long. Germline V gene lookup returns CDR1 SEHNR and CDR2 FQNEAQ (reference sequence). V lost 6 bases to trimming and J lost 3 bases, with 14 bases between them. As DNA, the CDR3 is TGTGCCAGCAGACCCAGGTCGGGCGACACTGAAGCTTTCTTT. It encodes CASRPRSGDTEAFF.

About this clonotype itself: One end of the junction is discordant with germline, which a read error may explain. The CDR3 sequence is CASGEDRGPQETQYF. In DNA form, the CDR3 reads TGTGCCAGCGGTGAGGACAGGGGGCCCCAAGAGACCCAGTACTTC. V usage is TRBV25-1 and J usage is TRBJ2-5; 11 nucleotides line up with TRBD1. The CDR3 contains 15 residues. Germline V lookup: CDR1 MGHDK, CDR2 SYGVNS.

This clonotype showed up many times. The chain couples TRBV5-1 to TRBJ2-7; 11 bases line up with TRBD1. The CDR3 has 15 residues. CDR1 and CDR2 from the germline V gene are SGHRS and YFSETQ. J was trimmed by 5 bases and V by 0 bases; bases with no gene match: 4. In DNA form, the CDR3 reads TGCGCCAGCAGCTTGGAGGGACAGGGGGTCCACGAGCAGTACTTC. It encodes CASSLEGQGVHEQYF.

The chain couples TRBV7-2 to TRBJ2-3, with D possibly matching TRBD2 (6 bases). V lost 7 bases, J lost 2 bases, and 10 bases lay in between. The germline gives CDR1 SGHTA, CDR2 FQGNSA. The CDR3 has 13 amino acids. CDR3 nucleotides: TGTGCCAGCAACCTGGACTACACAGATACGCAGTATTTT. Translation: CASNLDYTDTQYF.

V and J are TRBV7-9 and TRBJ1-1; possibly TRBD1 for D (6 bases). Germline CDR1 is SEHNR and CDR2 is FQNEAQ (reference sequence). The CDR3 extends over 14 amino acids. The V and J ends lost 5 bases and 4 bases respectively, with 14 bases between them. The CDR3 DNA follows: TGTGCCAGCAGCGAAACAACCAGGGGCACTGAAGCTTTCTTT. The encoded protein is CASSETTRGTEAFF.

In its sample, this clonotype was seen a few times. The CDR3 DNA sequence: TGCGCCAGCAGCCGCCCTAGCACAGATACGCAGTATTTT. Its translation: CASSRPSTDTQYF. V usage is TRBV5-1 and J usage is TRBJ2-3, with no clear D. The CDR3 totals 13 residues. Germline V gene sequence: CDR1 SGHRS, CDR2 YFSETQ. V lost 4 bases and J 0 bases, leaving 6 bases between the germline ends.

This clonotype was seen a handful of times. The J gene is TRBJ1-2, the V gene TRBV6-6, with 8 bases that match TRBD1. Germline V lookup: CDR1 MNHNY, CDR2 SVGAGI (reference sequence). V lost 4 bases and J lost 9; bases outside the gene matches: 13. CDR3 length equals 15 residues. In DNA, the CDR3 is TGTGCCAGCAGTTCTAGCGGACAGGGAATTGTTAGCTACACCTTC. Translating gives CASSSSGQGIVSYTF.

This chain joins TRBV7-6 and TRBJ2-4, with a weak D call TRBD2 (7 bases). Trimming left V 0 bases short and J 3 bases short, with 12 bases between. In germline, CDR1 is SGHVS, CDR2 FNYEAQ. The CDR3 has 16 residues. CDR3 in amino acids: CASSLAAGADKNIQYF. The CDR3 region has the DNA TGTGCCAGCAGCTTAGCTGCGGGGGCTGACAAAAACATTCAGTACTTC.